This is a list of T cell receptor beta chains from one sample in a study of T cell repertoires in cytomegalovirus infection. Their recognized antigens are unknown. TCRdb re-called the reads with MiXCR, one entry per CDR3 protein. There are 640,000 or so distinct CDR3 sequences in the sample; approximately 33% occur only once, and about 18% lies in the top ten. The sequenced sample was cultured PBMCs, obtained from culture after CMV antigen stimulation. The receptors derive from a human donor in good health (CMV status not recorded). Some clones in this sample may be carry-over from other donors' samples. CDR3s include the opening cysteine and the closing phenylalanine or tryptophan. Each record gives: J gene, V gene, clone size, D gene, CDR3 protein, CDR3 DNA. The D gene is left open where the match is weak. Only some rows state a clone size, as once, few, many or a class for expanded clones.

J gene: TRBJ1-4; V gene: TRBV28; clone size: few; D gene: .; CDR3 protein: CASKYGYNEKLFF; CDR3 DNA: TGTGCCAGCAAGTACGGATATAATGAAAAACTGTTTTTT
J gene: TRBJ1-4; V gene: TRBV7-2; clone size: many; D gene: .; CDR3 protein: CASSANVGGEKLFF; CDR3 DNA: TGTGCCAGCAGCGCGAACGTCGGGGGCGAAAAACTGTTTTTT
J gene: TRBJ1-3; V gene: TRBV7-8; clone size: few; D gene: .; CDR3 protein: CASSPRWQIANTIYF; CDR3 DNA: TGTGCCAGCAGCCCCCGGTGGCAGATCGCAAACACCATATATTTT
J gene: TRBJ1-6; V gene: TRBV6-5; clone size: few; D gene: .; CDR3 protein: CATYNGFRGSLHF; CDR3 DNA: TGTGCCACCTATAATGGATTCCGCGGATCCCTCCACTTT
J gene: TRBJ2-7; V gene: TRBV19; clone size: few; D gene: TRBD2; CDR3 protein: CASSPWSSGNYEQYF; CDR3 DNA: TGTGCCAGTAGTCCCTGGTCTAGCGGCAACTACGAGCAGTACTTC
J gene: TRBJ1-3; V gene: TRBV7-2; clone size: many; D gene: .; CDR3 protein: CASSLLGGAQNTIYF; CDR3 DNA: TGTGCCAGCAGCCTTCTCGGGGGCGCTCAAAACACCATATATTTT
J gene: TRBJ1-4; V gene: TRBV20-1; clone size: .; D gene: .; CDR3 protein: CSARDVDEKLFF; CDR3 DNA: TGCAGTGCTAGAGACGTGGATGAAAAACTGTTTTTT
J gene: TRBJ1-1; V gene: TRBV10-3; clone size: .; D gene: .; CDR3 protein: CAISAIVNTEAFF; CDR3 DNA: TGTGCCATCAGTGCGATAGTGAACACTGAAGCTTTCTTT
J gene: TRBJ2-5; V gene: TRBV7-9; clone size: .; D gene: TRBD1; CDR3 protein: CASSSWDREEDLYQETQYF; CDR3 DNA: TGTGCCAGCAGCTCATGGGACAGGGAAGAGGACCTGTACCAAGAGACCCAGTACTTC
J gene: TRBJ1-4; V gene: TRBV7-2; clone size: many; D gene: .; CDR3 protein: CASSLGGRTANEKLFF; CDR3 DNA: TGTGCCAGCAGCTTAGGGGGTCGGACGGCTAATGAAAAACTGTTTTTT
J gene: TRBJ2-3; V gene: TRBV7-6; clone size: .; D gene: TRBD1; CDR3 protein: CASSYRGVTDTQYF; CDR3 DNA: TGTGCCAGCAGCTACAGGGGCGTCACAGATACGCAGTATTTT
J gene: TRBJ2-3; V gene: TRBV20-1; clone size: few; D gene: TRBD2; CDR3 protein: CSARASGEITDTQYF; CDR3 DNA: TGCAGTGCTAGAGCTAGCGGGGAGATCACAGATACGCAGTATTTT
J gene: TRBJ2-1; V gene: TRBV24-1; clone size: few; D gene: .; CDR3 protein: CATSDHAATWLLF; CDR3 DNA: TGTGCCACCAGTGACCACGCCGCGACATGGCTTCTCTTC
J gene: TRBJ2-1; V gene: TRBV6-6; clone size: .; D gene: .; CDR3 protein: CASSYSTVLGSYNEQFF; CDR3 DNA: TGTGCCAGCAGTTACTCCACAGTGTTGGGCTCCTACAATGAGCAGTTCTTC
J gene: TRBJ2-6; V gene: TRBV11-1; clone size: few; D gene: .; CDR3 protein: CASIPGTPISGANVLTF; CDR3 DNA: TGTGCCAGCATCCCCGGGACCCCAATCTCTGGGGCCAACGTCCTGACTTTC
J gene: TRBJ1-5; V gene: TRBV20-1; clone size: .; D gene: .; CDR3 protein: CSARYGDQPQHF; CDR3 DNA: TGCAGTGCTAGGTACGGGGATCAGCCCCAGCATTTT
J gene: TRBJ1-6; V gene: TRBV6-2/TRBV6-3; clone size: .; D gene: .; CDR3 protein: CASSPTRPDSPLHF; CDR3 DNA: TGTGCCAGCAGTCCGACACGGCCAGATTCACCCCTCCACTTT
J gene: TRBJ2-4; V gene: TRBV5-6; clone size: few; D gene: TRBD1; CDR3 protein: CASSLEGANIQYF; CDR3 DNA: TGTGCCAGCAGCTTGGAGGGGGCGAACATTCAGTACTTC
J gene: TRBJ2-1; V gene: TRBV11-2; clone size: .; D gene: .; CDR3 protein: CASSLGAESTYNEQFF; CDR3 DNA: TGTGCCAGCAGCTTAGGAGCAGAAAGCACCTACAATGAGCAGTTCTTC
J gene: TRBJ2-4; V gene: TRBV5-6; clone size: .; D gene: .; CDR3 protein: CASSRGGGRYF; CDR3 DNA: TGTGCCAGCAGCCGGGGAGGGGGCAGGTACTTC
J gene: TRBJ2-7; V gene: TRBV4-1; clone size: .; D gene: .; CDR3 protein: CASSPMTGSSYEQYF; CDR3 DNA: TGCGCCAGCAGCCCTATGACCGGAAGCTCCTACGAGCAGTACTTC
J gene: TRBJ2-5; V gene: TRBV12-3/TRBV12-4; clone size: .; D gene: .; CDR3 protein: CASSLEAAALQETQYF; CDR3 DNA: TGTGCCAGCAGTTTAGAGGCGGCGGCGTTACAAGAGACCCAGTACTTC
J gene: TRBJ2-7; V gene: TRBV25-1; clone size: .; D gene: TRBD2; CDR3 protein: CASHAGAGEQYF; CDR3 DNA: TGTGCCAGCCACGCGGGAGCGGGGGAGCAGTACTTC
J gene: TRBJ1-5; V gene: TRBV12-3/TRBV12-4; clone size: .; D gene: .; CDR3 protein: CASSLGIGGPQHF; CDR3 DNA: TGTGCCAGCAGTTTAGGGATCGGGGGGCCCCAGCATTTT
J gene: TRBJ1-2; V gene: TRBV4-1; clone size: .; D gene: .; CDR3 protein: CANKQLQRQGYGYTF; CDR3 DNA: TGCGCCAACAAACAATTGCAGCGGCAGGGCTATGGCTACACCTTC
J gene: TRBJ1-6; V gene: TRBV7-2; clone size: many; D gene: TRBD1; CDR3 protein: CASSPRDRDYNSPLHF; CDR3 DNA: TGTGCCAGCAGCCCCCGGGACAGGGATTATAATTCACCCCTCCACTTT
J gene: TRBJ2-3; V gene: TRBV7-2; clone size: many; D gene: .; CDR3 protein: CASSLAPEDTQYF; CDR3 DNA: TGTGCCAGCAGCTTAGCACCGGAAGATACGCAGTATTTT
J gene: TRBJ2-7; V gene: TRBV27; clone size: .; D gene: TRBD1; CDR3 protein: CASASPRTGGDEQYF; CDR3 DNA: TGTGCCAGCGCCTCCCCGAGGACAGGGGGTGACGAGCAGTACTTC
J gene: TRBJ2-1; V gene: TRBV20-1; clone size: .; D gene: TRBD2; CDR3 protein: CSAPERGGRSEQFF; CDR3 DNA: TGCAGTGCTCCCGAGCGGGGGGGCCGAAGTGAGCAGTTCTTC
J gene: TRBJ2-1; V gene: TRBV4-1; clone size: .; D gene: .; CDR3 protein: CASSLRAGRQDNEQFF; CDR3 DNA: TGCGCCAGCAGCCTTAGGGCTGGGCGGCAAGACAATGAGCAGTTCTTC
J gene: TRBJ1-3; V gene: TRBV20-1; clone size: .; D gene: TRBD1; CDR3 protein: CSAPKTGAGNTIYF; CDR3 DNA: TGCAGTGCTCCTAAGACAGGGGCTGGAAACACCATATATTTT
J gene: TRBJ2-1; V gene: TRBV4-1; clone size: .; D gene: TRBD2; CDR3 protein: CASSPLAGGSNEQFF; CDR3 DNA: TGCGCCAGCAGCCCTCTAGCGGGAGGTAGTAATGAGCAGTTCTTC
J gene: TRBJ2-3; V gene: TRBV7-9; clone size: once; D gene: TRBD1; CDR3 protein: CASSLRGQLTDTQYF; CDR3 DNA: TGTGCCAGCAGCTTGAGGGGACAGCTCACAGATACGCAGTATTTT
J gene: TRBJ2-7; V gene: TRBV7-2; clone size: few; D gene: TRBD2; CDR3 protein: CASSHGLAGGFEQYF; CDR3 DNA: TGTGCCAGCAGCCACGGGCTAGCGGGGGGGTTCGAGCAGTACTTC
J gene: TRBJ2-1; V gene: TRBV10-3; clone size: .; D gene: TRBD2; CDR3 protein: CATAGGGSYNEQFF; CDR3 DNA: TGTGCCACCGCGGGGGGGGGGTCCTACAATGAGCAGTTCTTC
J gene: TRBJ1-1; V gene: TRBV5-4; clone size: .; D gene: TRBD1; CDR3 protein: CASSSVFGTGGVETEAFF; CDR3 DNA: TGTGCCAGCAGCTCAGTTTTCGGGACAGGGGGCGTTGAGACTGAAGCTTTCTTT
J gene: TRBJ2-2; V gene: TRBV12-3/TRBV12-4; clone size: few; D gene: .; CDR3 protein: CASSFSYTGELFF; CDR3 DNA: TGTGCCAGCAGTTTCTCCTACACCGGGGAGCTGTTTTTT
J gene: TRBJ1-6; V gene: TRBV7-8; clone size: .; D gene: .; CDR3 protein: CASSLAGLSRGGSPLHF; CDR3 DNA: TGTGCCAGCAGCTTAGCGGGGTTGTCTAGGGGTGGGTCACCCCTCCACTTT
J gene: TRBJ1-6; V gene: TRBV11-2; clone size: few; D gene: .; CDR3 protein: CASSREYNSPLHF; CDR3 DNA: TGTGCCAGCAGCCGGGAATATAATTCACCCCTCCACTTT
J gene: TRBJ2-7; V gene: TRBV10-3; clone size: .; D gene: .; CDR3 protein: CAISENDGQYF; CDR3 DNA: TGTGCCATCAGTGAGAATGACGGGCAGTACTTC
J gene: TRBJ2-7; V gene: TRBV12-3/TRBV12-4; clone size: many; D gene: TRBD2; CDR3 protein: CASSFSLAGPTYEQYF; CDR3 DNA: TGTGCCAGCAGTTTTTCACTAGCGGGGCCCACCTACGAGCAGTACTTC
J gene: TRBJ2-1; V gene: TRBV2; clone size: .; D gene: .; CDR3 protein: CAILGTPNSYNEQFF; CDR3 DNA: TGTGCCATCCTAGGAACACCTAACTCCTACAATGAGCAGTTCTTC
J gene: TRBJ2-3; V gene: TRBV7-2; clone size: few; D gene: TRBD1; CDR3 protein: CASSRPGQGAFYEDTQYF; CDR3 DNA: TGTGCCAGCAGCCGCCCGGGACAGGGGGCGTTTTATGAAGATACGCAGTATTTT
J gene: TRBJ2-5; V gene: TRBV19; clone size: few; D gene: .; CDR3 protein: CASSIGKEETQYF; CDR3 DNA: TGTGCCAGTAGTATAGGCAAGGAAGAGACCCAGTACTTC
J gene: TRBJ2-5; V gene: TRBV7-2; clone size: few; D gene: .; CDR3 protein: CASSKRGHQETQYF; CDR3 DNA: TGTGCCAGCAGCAAGCGTGGGCACCAAGAGACCCAGTACTTC
J gene: TRBJ1-2; V gene: TRBV6-6; clone size: .; D gene: .; CDR3 protein: CASSYQTGIYGYTF; CDR3 DNA: TGTGCCAGCAGTTACCAGACAGGAATCTATGGCTACACCTTC
J gene: TRBJ1-2; V gene: TRBV20-1; clone size: .; D gene: .; CDR3 protein: CSARGPGAGLLYGYTF; CDR3 DNA: TGCAGTGCTAGAGGGCCCGGGGCGGGTTTACTTTATGGCTACACCTTC
J gene: TRBJ2-7; V gene: TRBV6-5; clone size: .; D gene: .; CDR3 protein: CASSYSIHGYEQYF; CDR3 DNA: TGTGCCAGCAGTTACTCGATCCACGGCTACGAGCAGTACTTC
J gene: TRBJ2-1; V gene: TRBV7-2; clone size: .; D gene: TRBD2; CDR3 protein: CASSLGLEGNEQFF; CDR3 DNA: TGTGCCAGCAGCTTGGGACTAGAGGGCAATGAGCAGTTCTTC
J gene: TRBJ2-4; V gene: TRBV7-2; clone size: few; D gene: .; CDR3 protein: CASSHSRSRAKNIQYF; CDR3 DNA: TGTGCCAGCAGCCACTCTAGGTCGAGGGCCAAAAACATTCAGTACTTC
J gene: TRBJ2-3; V gene: TRBV7-2; clone size: many; D gene: TRBD2; CDR3 protein: CASSLGLATDTQYF; CDR3 DNA: TGTGCCAGCAGCTTAGGACTAGCAACAGATACGCAGTATTTT
J gene: TRBJ1-1; V gene: TRBV12-3/TRBV12-4; clone size: few; D gene: .; CDR3 protein: CASSFQPNTEAFF; CDR3 DNA: TGTGCCAGCAGTTTCCAACCGAACACTGAAGCTTTCTTT
J gene: TRBJ2-7; V gene: TRBV6-1; clone size: .; D gene: .; CDR3 protein: CASSESHRTHEQYF; CDR3 DNA: TGTGCCAGCAGTGAGAGTCACAGGACCCACGAGCAGTACTTC
J gene: TRBJ1-4; V gene: TRBV19; clone size: few; D gene: .; CDR3 protein: CASNHRTATNEKLFF; CDR3 DNA: TGTGCCAGTAACCATAGGACAGCAACTAATGAAAAACTGTTTTTT
J gene: TRBJ1-5; V gene: TRBV12-3/TRBV12-4; clone size: .; D gene: .; CDR3 protein: CASSLFQGGQPQHF; CDR3 DNA: TGTGCCAGCAGTTTATTCCAGGGCGGCCAGCCCCAGCATTTT
J gene: TRBJ2-2; V gene: TRBV28; clone size: .; D gene: .; CDR3 protein: CASRTAGTTNTGELFF; CDR3 DNA: TGTGCCAGCAGGACGGCCGGGACCACGAACACCGGGGAGCTGTTTTTT
J gene: TRBJ2-7; V gene: TRBV15; clone size: .; D gene: .; CDR3 protein: CATSPAGFGYEQYF; CDR3 DNA: TGTGCCACCAGCCCGGCGGGTTTTGGCTACGAGCAGTACTTC
J gene: TRBJ2-2; V gene: TRBV5-4; clone size: .; D gene: .; CDR3 protein: CASSSQENTGELFF; CDR3 DNA: TGTGCCAGCAGCTCGCAAGAGAACACCGGGGAGCTGTTTTTT